This TCR beta chain was captured by sequencing in a study of cytomegalovirus exposure and HLA in healthy donors. Study at large: Around 86 million unique TCRs, all from HLA-typed donors, were included in an early release of the data. Of a few hundred genotyped donors, around 80% grouped in the Caucasian-associated ancestry cluster. Study-wide results and caveats: In a later analysis, TCR beta V- and J-gene trimming showed a link to a missense DCLRE1C variant.

This CDR3 contains 14 residues. Germline V CDR1 and CDR2: MDHEN, SYDVKM. Trimming at V came to 8 bases and at J to 4 bases, leaving 9 bases not matched to a gene. In the case of this clone: Its antigen is undetermined.

The PCR ran on 60 Vbeta and 13 Jbeta primers. Generated by immunoSEQ multiplex PCR, the TCRdb table keeps only in-frame clones and is missing some. The table lists more than 85,000 clones, around 84% of them singletons, with around 1.3% in the top ten. This rearrangement joins TRBV28 to TRBJ2-3; 7 nucleotides align to TRBD2. The source material was PBMCs. This TCR was recovered from a man younger than 45 in good health and CMV-seronegative. In DNA, the CDR3 is TGTGCCAGCGCCAAGGCGGGAGACGCAGATACGCAGTATTTT. This translates into CASAKAGDADTQYF.